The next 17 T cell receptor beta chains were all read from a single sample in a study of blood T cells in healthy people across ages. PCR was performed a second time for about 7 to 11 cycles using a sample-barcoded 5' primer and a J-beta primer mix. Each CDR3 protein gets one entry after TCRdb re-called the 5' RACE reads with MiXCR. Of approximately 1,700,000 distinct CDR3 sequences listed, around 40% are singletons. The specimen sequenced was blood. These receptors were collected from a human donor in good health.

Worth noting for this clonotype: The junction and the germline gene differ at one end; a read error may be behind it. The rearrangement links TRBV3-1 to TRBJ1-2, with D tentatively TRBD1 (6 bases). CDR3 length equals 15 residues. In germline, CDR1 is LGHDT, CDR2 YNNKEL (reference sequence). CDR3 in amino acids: CASSPVNRDFPSYTF. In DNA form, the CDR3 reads TGTGCTAGCAGCCCGGTAAACAGGGACTTTCCGAGCTACACCTTC.

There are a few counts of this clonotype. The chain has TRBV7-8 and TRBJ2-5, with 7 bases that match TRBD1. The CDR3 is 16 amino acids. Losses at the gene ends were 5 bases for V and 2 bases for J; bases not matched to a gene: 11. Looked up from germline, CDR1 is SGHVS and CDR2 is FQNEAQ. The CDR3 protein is CASSPRTGLTQETQYF. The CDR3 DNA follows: TGTGCCAGCAGCCCGAGGACAGGCCTTACTCAAGAGACCCAGTACTTC.

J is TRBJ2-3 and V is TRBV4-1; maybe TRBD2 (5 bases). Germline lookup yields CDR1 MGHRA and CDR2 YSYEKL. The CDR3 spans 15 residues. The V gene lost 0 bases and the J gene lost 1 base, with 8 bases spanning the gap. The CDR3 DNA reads TGCGCCAGCAGCCAAGATGCGCGGGGCACAGATACGCAGTATTTT. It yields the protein CASSQDARGTDTQYF.

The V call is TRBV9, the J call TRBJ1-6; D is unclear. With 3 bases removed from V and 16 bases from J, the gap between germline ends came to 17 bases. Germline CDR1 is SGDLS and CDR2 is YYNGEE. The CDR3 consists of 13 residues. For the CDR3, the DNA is TGTGCCAGCAGCGCAGCGGTGGGTCACCTACTCCACTTT. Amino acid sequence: CASSAAVGHLLHF.

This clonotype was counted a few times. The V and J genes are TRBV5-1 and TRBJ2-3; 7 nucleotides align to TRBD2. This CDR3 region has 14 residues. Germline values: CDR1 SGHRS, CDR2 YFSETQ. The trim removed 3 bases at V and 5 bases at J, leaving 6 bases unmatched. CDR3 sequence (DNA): TGCGCCAGCAGCTCGCCGGGGGGTGAAGATACGCAGTATTTT. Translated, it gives CASSSPGGEDTQYF.

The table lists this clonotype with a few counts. For the CDR3, the DNA is TGTGCCAGCAGTTTGACCCCGGGGCTCACTAACTATGGCTACACCTTC. Its translation: CASSLTPGLTNYGYTF. The chain joins TRBV27 to TRBJ1-2; possible D gene TRBD1, 5 bases. V was clipped by 3 bases and J by 0 bases, with 14 bases between them. This CDR3 contains 16 residues. CDR1 is MNHEY, CDR2 SMNVEV, per germline (reference sequence).

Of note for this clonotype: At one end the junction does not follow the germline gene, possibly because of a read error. CDR3 sequence reads: CSVKGAGLDTHYF. The CDR3 DNA sequence: TGCAGCGTGAAGGGGGCTGGGTTGGATACGCACTATTTT. V usage is TRBV29-1 and J usage is TRBJ2-3; 7 bases line up with TRBD1. CDR1 and CDR2 from the germline V gene are SQVTM and ANQGSEA. This CDR3 comprises 13 residues.

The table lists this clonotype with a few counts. The CDR3 region has the DNA TGCGCCAGCAGCGCCGGGACAGGGGGTTTCGAGCAGTACTTC. Its translation: CASSAGTGGFEQYF. V is TRBV5-1 and J is TRBJ2-7, with 11 bases matching TRBD1. The V gene's germline CDR1 is SGHRS and CDR2 YFSETQ. There are 14 residues in the CDR3. The ends lost 4 bases at V and 6 bases at J; junction bases unmatched: 6.

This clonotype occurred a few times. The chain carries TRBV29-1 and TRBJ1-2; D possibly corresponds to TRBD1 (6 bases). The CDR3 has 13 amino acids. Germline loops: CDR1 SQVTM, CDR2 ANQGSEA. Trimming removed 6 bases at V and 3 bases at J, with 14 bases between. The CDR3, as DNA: TGCAGCGTAGACGACAGGCACGACTATGGCTACACCTTC. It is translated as CSVDDRHDYGYTF. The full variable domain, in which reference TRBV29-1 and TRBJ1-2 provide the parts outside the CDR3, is SAVISQKPSRDICQRGTSLTIQCQVDSQVTMMFWYRQQPGQSLTLIATANQGSEATYESGFVIDKFPISRPNLTFSTLTVSNMSPEDSSIYLCSVDDRHDYGYTFGSGTRLTVV.

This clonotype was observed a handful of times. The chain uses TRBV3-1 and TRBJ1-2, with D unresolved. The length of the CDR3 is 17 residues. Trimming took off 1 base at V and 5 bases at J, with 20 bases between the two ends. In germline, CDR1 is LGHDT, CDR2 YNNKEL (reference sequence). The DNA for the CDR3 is TGTGCCAGCAGCCAAGGATTTACAAGGCGAGAAACTTATGGCTACACCTTC. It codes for CASSQGFTRRETYGYTF.

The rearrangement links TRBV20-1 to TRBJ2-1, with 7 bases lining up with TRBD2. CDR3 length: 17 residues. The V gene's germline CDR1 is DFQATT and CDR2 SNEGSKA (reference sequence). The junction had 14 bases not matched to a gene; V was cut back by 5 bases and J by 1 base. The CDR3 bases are TGCAGTGCTGTAACCCTCCAGACTAGCTGGTCCTACAATGAGCAGTTCTTC. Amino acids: CSAVTLQTSWSYNEQFF.

The CDR3 protein is CAAAPRTYNEQFF. CDR3 nucleotide sequence: TGTGCCGCCGCCCCCAGAACCTACAATGAGCAGTTCTTC. The chain links TRBV10-3 to TRBJ2-1, with unresolved D. V was trimmed by 11 bases and J by 2 bases, leaving 13 bases between them. The CDR3 totals 13 residues. Germline V gene sequence: CDR1 ENHRY, CDR2 SYGVKD.

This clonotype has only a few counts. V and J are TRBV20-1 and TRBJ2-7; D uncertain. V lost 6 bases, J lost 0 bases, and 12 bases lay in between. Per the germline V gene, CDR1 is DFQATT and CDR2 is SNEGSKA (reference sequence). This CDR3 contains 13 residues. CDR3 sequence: CSARHGRSYEQYF. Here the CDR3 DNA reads TGCAGTGCGAGACACGGGCGCTCCTACGAGCAGTACTTC.

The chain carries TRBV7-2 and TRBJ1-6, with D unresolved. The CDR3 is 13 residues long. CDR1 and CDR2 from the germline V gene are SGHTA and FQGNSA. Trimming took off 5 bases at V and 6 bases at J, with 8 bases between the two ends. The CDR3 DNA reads TGTGCCAGCAGCCGCACACTTAATTCACCCCTCCACTTT. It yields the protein CASSRTLNSPLHF.

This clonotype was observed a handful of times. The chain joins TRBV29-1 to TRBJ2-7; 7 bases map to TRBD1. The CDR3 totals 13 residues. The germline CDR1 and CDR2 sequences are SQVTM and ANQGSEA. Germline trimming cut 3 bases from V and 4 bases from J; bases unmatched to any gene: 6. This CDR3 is CSVEWQGVYEQYF. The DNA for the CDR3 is TGCAGCGTTGAGTGGCAGGGGGTGTACGAGCAGTACTTC.

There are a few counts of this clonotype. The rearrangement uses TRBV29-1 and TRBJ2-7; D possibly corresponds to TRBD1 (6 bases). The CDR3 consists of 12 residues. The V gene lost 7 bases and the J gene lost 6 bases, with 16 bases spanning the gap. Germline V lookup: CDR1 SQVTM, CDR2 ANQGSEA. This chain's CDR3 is CSGVLGGGEQYF. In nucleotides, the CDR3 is TGCAGCGGGGTCCTAGGGGGTGGCGAGCAGTACTTC.

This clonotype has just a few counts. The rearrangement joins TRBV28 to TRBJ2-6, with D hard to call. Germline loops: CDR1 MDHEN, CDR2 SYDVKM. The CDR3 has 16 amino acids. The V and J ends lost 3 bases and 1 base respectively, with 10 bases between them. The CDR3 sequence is CASSLLGGSGANVLTF. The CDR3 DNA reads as TGTGCCAGCAGTTTGTTAGGTGGATCTGGGGCCAACGTCCTGACTTTC.